This T cell receptor beta chain was identified in a study of T-cell reconstitution after alpha-beta-depleted transplantation in children. Study-wide points: At around two months after transplant, the alpha-beta T cells were reportedly derived from several hundred expanded clones that came from non-depleted graft cells. T-cell counts and diversity were attributed mostly to newly produced T cells one year after transplant.

This clonotype was counted ten times or more. The antigen remains unidentified. Germline lookup yields CDR1 MDHEN and CDR2 SYDVKM. V shed 4 bases and J shed 0 bases, with 10 bases lying between them. The CDR3 totals 14 residues. Unique molecular identifiers were built into the TCRbeta library. TCRdb reprocessed the PCR reads with MiXCR, giving one entry per CDR3 protein. The sample records approximately 500,000 distinct CDR3 sequences, under 12% being singletons. This receptor was obtained from a child aged 2-15 years with inherited bone marrow failure, due to receive a stem cell transplant. The chain joins TRBV28 to TRBJ2-7; D is unclear. Sample: PBMCs, taken before TCRalphabeta/CD19-depleted stem cell transplant. CDR3 region: CASSSWLSSYEQYF. DNA for the CDR3: TGTGCCAGCAGTTCTTGGCTGAGCTCCTACGAGCAGTACTTC.